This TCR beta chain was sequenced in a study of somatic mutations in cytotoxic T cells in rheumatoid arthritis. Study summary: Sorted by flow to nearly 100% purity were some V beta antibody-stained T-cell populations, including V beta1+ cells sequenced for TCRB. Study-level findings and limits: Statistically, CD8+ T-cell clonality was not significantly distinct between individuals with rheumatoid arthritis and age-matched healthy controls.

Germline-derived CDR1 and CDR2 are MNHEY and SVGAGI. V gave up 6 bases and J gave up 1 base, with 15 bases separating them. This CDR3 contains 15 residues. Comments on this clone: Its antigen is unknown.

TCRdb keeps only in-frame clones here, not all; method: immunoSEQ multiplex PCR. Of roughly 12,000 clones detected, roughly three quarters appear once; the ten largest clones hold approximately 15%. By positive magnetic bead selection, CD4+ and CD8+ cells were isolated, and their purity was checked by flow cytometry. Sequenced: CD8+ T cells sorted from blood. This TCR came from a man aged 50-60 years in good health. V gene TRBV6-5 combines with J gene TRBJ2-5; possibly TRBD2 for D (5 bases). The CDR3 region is CASSLLGSLQETQYF. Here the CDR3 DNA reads TGTGCCAGCAGCCTTTTGGGGAGCCTCCAAGAGACCCAGTACTTC.